This T cell receptor (beta chain) was captured in a study of blood T cell repertoires in COVID-19. The repertoire was sequenced with immunoSEQ multiplex PCR; TCRdb's copy has only in-frame clones and lacks some. The data show hundreds of thousands of clones, approximately 85% seen once. CDR3 length equals 15 residues. Between the trimmed V and J ends, which lost 3 bases and 3 bases, there was a span of 11 bases. Per germline, CDR1 SGHTA and CDR2 FQGTGA. Patients in Seattle were enrolled during active infection, then followed longitudinally. This TCR derives from a man aged 50 or older with COVID-19, enrolled during active disease. Sequencing used peripheral blood. The chain is built from TRBV7-3 and TRBJ2-2, with D maybe TRBD1 (7 bases). CDR3 in amino acids: CASSFGRGDTGELFF. CDR3 DNA: TGTGCCAGCAGCTTCGGCAGGGGGGACACCGGGGAGCTGTTTTTT.